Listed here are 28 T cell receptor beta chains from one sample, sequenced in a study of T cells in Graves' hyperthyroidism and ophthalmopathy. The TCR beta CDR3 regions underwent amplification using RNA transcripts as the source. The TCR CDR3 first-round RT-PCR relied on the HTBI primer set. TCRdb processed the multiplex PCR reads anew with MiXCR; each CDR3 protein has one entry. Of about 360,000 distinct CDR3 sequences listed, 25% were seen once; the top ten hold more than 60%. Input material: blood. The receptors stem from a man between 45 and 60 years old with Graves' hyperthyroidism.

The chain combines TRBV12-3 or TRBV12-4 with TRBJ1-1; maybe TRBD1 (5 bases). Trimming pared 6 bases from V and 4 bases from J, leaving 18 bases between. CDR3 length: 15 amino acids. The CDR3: CASRYGTLYATEAFF. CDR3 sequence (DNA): TGTGCCAGCAGATACGGGACTCTCTATGCCACTGAAGCTTTCTTT.

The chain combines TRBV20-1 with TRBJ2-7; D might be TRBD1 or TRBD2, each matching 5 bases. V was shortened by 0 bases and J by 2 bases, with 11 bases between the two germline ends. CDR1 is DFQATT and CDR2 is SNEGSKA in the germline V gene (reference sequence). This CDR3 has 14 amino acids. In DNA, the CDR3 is TGCAGTGCTAGAGATGGGGGAACTGCCTACGAGCAGTACTTC. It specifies CSARDGGTAYEQYF.

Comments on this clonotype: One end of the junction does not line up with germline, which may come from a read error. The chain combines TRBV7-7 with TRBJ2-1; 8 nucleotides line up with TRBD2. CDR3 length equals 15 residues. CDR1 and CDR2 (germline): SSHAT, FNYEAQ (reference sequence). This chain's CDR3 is CASSLEAGGMDEQFF. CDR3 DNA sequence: TGTGCTAGCAGCTTAGAGGCGGGAGGTATGGATGAGCAGTTCTTC.

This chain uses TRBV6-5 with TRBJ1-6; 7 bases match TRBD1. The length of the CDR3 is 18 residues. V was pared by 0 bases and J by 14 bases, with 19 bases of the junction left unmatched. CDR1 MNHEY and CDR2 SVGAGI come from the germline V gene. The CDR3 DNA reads TGTGCCAGCAGTTACTCCAGACAGGGTTCACCCCCCGTGGCCACCCTCCACTTT. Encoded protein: CASSYSRQGSPPVATLHF.

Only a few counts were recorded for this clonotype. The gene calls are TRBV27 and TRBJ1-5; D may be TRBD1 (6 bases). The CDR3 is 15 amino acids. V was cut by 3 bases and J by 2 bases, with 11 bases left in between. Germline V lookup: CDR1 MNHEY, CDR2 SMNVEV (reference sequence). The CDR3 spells CASSFTGKGNQPQHF. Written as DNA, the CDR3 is TGTGCCAGCAGTTTTACAGGGAAGGGCAATCAGCCCCAGCATTTT.

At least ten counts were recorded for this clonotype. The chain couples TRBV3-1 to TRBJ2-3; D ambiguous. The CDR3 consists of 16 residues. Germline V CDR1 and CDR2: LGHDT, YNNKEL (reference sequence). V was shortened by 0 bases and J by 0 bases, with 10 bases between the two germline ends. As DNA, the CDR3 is TGTGCCAGCAGCCAAGAGGGCATCGCTAGCACAGATACGCAGTATTTT. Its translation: CASSQEGIASTDTQYF.

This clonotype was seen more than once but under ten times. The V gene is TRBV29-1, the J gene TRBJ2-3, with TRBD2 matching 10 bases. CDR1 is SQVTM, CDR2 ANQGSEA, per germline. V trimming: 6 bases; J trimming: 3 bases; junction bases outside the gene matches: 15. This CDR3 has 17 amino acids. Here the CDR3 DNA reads TGCAGCGTCGCAGGGGGGACTAGCGTCGGAGGAACAGATACGCAGTATTTT. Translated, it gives CSVAGGTSVGGTDTQYF.

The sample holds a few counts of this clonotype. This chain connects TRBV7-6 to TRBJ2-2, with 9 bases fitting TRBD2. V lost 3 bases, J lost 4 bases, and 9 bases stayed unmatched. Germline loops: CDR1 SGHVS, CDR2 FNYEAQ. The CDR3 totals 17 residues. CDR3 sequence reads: CASSFLGSGSLTGELFF. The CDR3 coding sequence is TGTGCCAGCAGCTTTTTAGGTAGCGGGAGCCTCACCGGGGAGCTGTTTTTT.

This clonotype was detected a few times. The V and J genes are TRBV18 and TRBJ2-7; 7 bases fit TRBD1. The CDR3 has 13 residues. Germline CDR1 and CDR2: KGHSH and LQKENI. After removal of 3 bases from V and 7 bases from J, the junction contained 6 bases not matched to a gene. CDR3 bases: TGTGCCAGCTCACCGACGACAGGGTCGGAGCAGTACTTC. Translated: CASSPTTGSEQYF.

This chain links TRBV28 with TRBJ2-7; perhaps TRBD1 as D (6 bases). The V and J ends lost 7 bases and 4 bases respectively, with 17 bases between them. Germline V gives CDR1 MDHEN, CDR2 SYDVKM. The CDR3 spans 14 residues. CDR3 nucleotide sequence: TGTGCCAGCAACGTCATGGGCAGGGGTTACGAGCAGTACTTC. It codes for CASNVMGRGYEQYF.

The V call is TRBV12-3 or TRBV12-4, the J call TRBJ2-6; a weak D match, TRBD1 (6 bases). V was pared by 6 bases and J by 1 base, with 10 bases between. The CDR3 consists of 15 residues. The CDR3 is CASRRTESGANVLTF. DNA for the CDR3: TGTGCCAGCAGGCGGACAGAGTCTGGGGCCAACGTCCTGACTTTC.

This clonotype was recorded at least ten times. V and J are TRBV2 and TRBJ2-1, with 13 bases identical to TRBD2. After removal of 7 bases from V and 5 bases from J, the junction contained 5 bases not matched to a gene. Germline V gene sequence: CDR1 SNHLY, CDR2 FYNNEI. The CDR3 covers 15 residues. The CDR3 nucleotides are TGTGCCAGCACCGGGACTAGCGGGACCAACAATGAGCAGTTCTTC. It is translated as CASTGTSGTNNEQFF.

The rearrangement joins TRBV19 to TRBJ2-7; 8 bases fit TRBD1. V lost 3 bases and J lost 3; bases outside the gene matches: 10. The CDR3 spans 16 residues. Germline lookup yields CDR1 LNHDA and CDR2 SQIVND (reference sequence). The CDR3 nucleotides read TGTGCCAGTAGTATTAACGGAGGGACAGGCCTCTACGAGCAGTACTTC. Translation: CASSINGGTGLYEQYF.

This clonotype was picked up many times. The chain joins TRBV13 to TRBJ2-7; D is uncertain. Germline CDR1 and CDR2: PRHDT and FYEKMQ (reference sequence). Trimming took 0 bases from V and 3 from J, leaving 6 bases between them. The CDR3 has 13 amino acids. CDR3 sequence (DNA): TGTGCCAGCAGCTTAGGTCTTCGCTACGAGCAGTACTTC. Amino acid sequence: CASSLGLRYEQYF.

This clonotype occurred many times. The CDR3 protein is CASSFPNSNQPQHF. CDR3 in DNA: TGTGCCAGCAGTTTCCCCAATAGCAATCAGCCCCAGCATTTT. The J gene is TRBJ1-5, the V gene TRBV28; D remains ambiguous. Germline-derived CDR1 and CDR2 are MDHEN and SYDVKM. V gave up 3 bases and J gave up 0 bases, with 6 bases separating them. The CDR3 extends over 14 amino acids. Based on the CDR3 plus reference TRBV28 and TRBJ1-5, the full variable domain is DVKVTQSSRYLVKRTGEKVFLECVQDMDHENMFWYRQDPGLGLRLIYFSYDVKMKEKGDIPEGYSVSREKKERFSLILESASTNQTSMYLCASSFPNSNQPQHFGDGTRLSIL.

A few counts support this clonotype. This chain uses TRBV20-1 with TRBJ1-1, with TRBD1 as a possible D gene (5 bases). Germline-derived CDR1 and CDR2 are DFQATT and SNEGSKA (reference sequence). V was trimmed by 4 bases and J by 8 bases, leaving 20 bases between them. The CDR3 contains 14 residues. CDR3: CSAKGSLNRPEAFF. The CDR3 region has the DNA TGCAGTGCTAAGGGGAGCTTAAACAGACCCGAAGCTTTCTTT.

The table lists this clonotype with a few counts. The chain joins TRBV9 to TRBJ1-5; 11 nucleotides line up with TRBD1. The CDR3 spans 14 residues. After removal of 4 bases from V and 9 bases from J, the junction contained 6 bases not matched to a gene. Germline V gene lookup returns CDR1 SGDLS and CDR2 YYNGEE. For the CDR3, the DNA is TGTGCCAGCAGCCCCGGGACAGGGGGGAGGCCCCAGCATTTT. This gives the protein CASSPGTGGRPQHF.

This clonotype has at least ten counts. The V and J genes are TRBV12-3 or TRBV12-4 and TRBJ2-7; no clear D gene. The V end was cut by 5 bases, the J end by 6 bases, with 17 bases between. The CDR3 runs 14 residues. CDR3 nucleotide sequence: TGTGCCAGCAGTGCCAGTGTCCGCTCCGTCGAGCAGTACTTC. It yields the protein CASSASVRSVEQYF.

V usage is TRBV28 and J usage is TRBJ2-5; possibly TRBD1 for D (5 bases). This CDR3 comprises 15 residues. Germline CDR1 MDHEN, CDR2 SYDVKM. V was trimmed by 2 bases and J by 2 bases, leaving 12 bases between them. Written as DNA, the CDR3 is TGTGCCAGCAGTTTACTGGAGACAGCGCAAGAGACCCAGTACTTC. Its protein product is CASSLLETAQETQYF.

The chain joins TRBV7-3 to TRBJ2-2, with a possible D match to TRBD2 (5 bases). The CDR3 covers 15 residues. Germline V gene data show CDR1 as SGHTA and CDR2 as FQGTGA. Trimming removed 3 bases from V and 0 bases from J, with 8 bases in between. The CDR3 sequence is CASSLTNANTGELFF. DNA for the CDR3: TGTGCCAGCAGCTTGACTAACGCGAACACCGGGGAGCTGTTTTTT.

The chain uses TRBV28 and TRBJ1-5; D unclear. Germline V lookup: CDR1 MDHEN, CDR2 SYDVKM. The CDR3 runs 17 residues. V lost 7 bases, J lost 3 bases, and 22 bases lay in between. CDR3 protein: CASNSDVRRMINQPQHF. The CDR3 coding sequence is TGTGCCAGCAACTCGGACGTTCGCCGTATGATCAATCAGCCCCAGCATTTT.

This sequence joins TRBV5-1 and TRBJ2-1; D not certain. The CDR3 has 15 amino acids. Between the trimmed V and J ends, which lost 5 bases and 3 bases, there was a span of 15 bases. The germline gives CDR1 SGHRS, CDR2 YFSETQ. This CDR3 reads CASRGSHAVYNEQFF. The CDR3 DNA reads TGCGCCAGCAGGGGAAGCCATGCGGTCTACAATGAGCAGTTCTTC.

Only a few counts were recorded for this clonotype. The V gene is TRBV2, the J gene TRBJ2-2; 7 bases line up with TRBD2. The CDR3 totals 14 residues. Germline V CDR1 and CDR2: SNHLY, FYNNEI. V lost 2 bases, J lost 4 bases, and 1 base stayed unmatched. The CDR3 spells CASSEWGGTGELFF. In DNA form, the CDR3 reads TGTGCCAGCAGTGAATGGGGGGGCACCGGGGAGCTGTTTTTT.

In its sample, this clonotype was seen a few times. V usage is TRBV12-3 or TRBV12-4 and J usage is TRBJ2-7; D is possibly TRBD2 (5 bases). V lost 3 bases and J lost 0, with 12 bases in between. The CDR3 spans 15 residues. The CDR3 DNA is TGTGCCAGCAGTTTTCGGGATCCCGCCTCCTACGAGCAGTACTTC. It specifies CASSFRDPASYEQYF.

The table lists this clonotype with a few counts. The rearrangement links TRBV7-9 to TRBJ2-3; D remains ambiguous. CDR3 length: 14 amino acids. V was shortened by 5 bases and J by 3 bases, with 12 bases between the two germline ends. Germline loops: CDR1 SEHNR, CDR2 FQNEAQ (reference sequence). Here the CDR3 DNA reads TGTGCCAGCAGCCCCCTCTCTGGAACAGATACGCAGTATTTT. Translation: CASSPLSGTDTQYF.

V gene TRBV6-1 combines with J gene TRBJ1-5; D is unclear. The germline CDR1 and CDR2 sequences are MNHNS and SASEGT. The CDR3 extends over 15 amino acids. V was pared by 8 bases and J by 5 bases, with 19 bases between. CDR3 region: CASRFGPASDQPQHF. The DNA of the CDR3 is TGTGCCAGCCGTTTCGGACCAGCATCTGATCAGCCCCAGCATTTT.

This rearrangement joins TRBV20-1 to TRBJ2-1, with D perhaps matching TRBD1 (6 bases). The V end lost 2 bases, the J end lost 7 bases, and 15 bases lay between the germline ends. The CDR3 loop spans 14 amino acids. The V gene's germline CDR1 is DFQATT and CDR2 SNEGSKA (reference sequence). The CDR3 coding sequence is TGCAGTGCTAGAAACAGGGTAGTAGTGAATGAGCAGTTCTTC. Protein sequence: CSARNRVVVNEQFF.

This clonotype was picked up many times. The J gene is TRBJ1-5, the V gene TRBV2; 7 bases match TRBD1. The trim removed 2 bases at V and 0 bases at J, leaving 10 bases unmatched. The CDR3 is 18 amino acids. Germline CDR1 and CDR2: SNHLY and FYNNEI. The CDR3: CASSERRQGPFSNQPQHF. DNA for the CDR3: TGTGCCAGCAGTGAACGTCGACAGGGTCCTTTTAGCAATCAGCCCCAGCATTTT.